This T cell receptor (beta chain) is drawn from a study of T-cell memory formation after mild COVID-19. Across the whole study: Across donors, TCR clusters were largely donor specific. Study results and caveats: Pre-infection memory showed some responding clones, and this suggested that cross-reactive memory joined.

A note on this clonotype: Its antigen is not identified. This likely comes from a read error, as the CDR3 has no conserved phenylalanine or tryptophan at its end.

This CDR3 comprises 14 residues. Trimming cost V 11 bases and J 3 bases, with 16 bases left between them. Germline V gives CDR1 LGHDT, CDR2 YNNKEL (reference sequence). Constant-segment primers and 5'RACE yielded cDNA libraries for TCR alpha and TCR beta, each carrying sample barcodes and UMIs. Using its own MiXCR run on the 5' RACE reads, TCRdb lists one record per CDR3 protein. This sample has approximately 250,000 distinct CDR3 sequences; under 20% occur once, and the top ten carry about a fifth. The gene calls are TRBV3-1 and TRBJ1-4; D not certain. This clonotype was obtained from a man aged 18 to 30 who had mild COVID-19 (a few samples of this study predate the infection). Cell type and time point are not known. Sequenced: PBMCs or a T cell subset sorted from them (not recorded which). The CDR3 sequence: CACSAGVPNEKLFL. CDR3 nucleotides: TGTGCCTGCTCAGCCGGGGTCCCTAATGAAAAACTGTTTCTT.